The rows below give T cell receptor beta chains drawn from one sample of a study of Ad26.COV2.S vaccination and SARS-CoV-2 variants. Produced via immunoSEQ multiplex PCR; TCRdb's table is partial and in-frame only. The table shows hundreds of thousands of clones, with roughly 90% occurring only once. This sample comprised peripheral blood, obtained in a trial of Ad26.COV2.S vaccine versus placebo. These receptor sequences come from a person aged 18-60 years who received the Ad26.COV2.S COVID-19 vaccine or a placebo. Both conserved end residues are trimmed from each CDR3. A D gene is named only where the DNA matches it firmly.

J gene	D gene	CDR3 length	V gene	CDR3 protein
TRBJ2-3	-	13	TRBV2	ASSEGRSPTDTQY
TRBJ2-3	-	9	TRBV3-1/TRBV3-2	ASSFADTQY
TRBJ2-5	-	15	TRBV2	ASSAVRGVSFEETQY
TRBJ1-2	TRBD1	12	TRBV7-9	ASSLGTGGLFIT
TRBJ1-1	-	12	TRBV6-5	ASSYQQGSTEAF
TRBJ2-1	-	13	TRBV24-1	ATRPSSQPGGEQF
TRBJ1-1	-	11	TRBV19	ASTNGAVTEAF
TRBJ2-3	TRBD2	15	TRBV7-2	ASSLGPLAGATDTQY
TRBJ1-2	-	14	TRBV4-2	ASSQRVSGGGNGYT
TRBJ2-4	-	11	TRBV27	ASISGEKNIQY
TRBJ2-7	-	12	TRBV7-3	ASSLTGGGSEQY
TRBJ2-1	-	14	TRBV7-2	ASSFQPDVRYNEQF
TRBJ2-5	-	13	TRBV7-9	ASSYRIGYRETQY
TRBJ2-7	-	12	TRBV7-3	ASSLGRGHYEQY
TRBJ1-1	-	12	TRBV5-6	ASSLWEVNTEAF
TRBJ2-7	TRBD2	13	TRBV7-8	ASSPLGGGSYEQY
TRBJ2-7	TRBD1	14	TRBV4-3	ASSPGTGATIMEQY
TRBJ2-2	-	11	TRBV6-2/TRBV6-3	ASSYGIAGELF
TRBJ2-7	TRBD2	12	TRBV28	ASSSSGRDYHQY
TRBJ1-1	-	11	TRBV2	ASSEAGATEAF
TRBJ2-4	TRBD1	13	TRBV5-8	ASSHEGTAQNIQY
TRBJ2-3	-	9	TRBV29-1	SEGTTDTQY
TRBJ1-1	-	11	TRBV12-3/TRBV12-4	ASTPGRTTEAF
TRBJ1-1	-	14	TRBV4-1	ASSQERGRGNTEAF
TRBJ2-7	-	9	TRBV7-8	ASSPMREQY
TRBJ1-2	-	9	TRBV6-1	ASSEGTGYT
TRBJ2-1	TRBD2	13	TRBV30	ACLASGRDYNEQF
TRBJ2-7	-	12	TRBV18	ASSPPATRGEQY
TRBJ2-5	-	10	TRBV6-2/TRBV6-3	ASSYGGETQY
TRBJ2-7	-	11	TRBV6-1	ASSEGDSYEQY
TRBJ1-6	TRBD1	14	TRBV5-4	ASSSGQGSYNSPLH
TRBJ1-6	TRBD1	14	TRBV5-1	ASSRTGAANNSPLH
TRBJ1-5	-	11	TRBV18	ASSPNSNQPQH
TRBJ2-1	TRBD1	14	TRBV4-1	ASSQEGQGLGNEQF
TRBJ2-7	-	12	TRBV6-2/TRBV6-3	ASSYPTQPYEQY
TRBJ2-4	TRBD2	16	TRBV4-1	ASSQGLAGGLSKNIQY
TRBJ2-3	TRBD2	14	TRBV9	ASSVGRGALGDTQY
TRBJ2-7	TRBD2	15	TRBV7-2	ASSPMGLAASSYEQY
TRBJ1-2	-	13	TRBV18	ASSPFRGSNYGYT
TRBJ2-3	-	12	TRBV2	ASKGSGGTDTQY
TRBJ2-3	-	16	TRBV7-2	ASSLATGTRPRLNTQY
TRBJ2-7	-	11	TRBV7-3	ASSPTGRREQY
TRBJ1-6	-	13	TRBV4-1	ASSQEAGQNSPLH
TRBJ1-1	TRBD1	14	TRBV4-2	ASSPGRDSDDTEAF
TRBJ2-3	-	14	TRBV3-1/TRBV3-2	ASSQETIASTDTQY
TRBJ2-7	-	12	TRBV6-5	ASSYSGSSYEQY
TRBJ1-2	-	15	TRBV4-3	ASSQDKDSALVYGYT
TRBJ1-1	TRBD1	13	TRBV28	ASSLQGARGTEAF
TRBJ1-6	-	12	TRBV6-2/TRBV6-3	ASSYDQGGSPLH
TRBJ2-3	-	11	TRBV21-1	ATAILFTDTQY
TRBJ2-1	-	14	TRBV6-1	ASSARLGGIYNEQF
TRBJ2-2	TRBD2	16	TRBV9	ASSVLDGTLAGTGELF
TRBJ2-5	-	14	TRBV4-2	ASSPPDRGTQETQY
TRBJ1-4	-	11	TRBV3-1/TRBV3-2	ASSSSRGEKLF